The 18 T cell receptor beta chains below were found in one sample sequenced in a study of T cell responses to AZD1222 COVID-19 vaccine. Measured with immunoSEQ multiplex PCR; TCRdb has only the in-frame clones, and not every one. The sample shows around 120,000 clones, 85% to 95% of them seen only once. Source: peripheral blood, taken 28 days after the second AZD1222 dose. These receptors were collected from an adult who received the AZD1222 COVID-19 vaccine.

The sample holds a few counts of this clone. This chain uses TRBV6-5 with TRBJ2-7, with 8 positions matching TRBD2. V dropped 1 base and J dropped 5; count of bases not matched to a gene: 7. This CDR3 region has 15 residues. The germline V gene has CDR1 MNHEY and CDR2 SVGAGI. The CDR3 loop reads CASSYYGTSNHEQYF. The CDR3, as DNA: TGTGCCAGCAGTTACTATGGGACTAGTAACCACGAGCAGTACTTC.

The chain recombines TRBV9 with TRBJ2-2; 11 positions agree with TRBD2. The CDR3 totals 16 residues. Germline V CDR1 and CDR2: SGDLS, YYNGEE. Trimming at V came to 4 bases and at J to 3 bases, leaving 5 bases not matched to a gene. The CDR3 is CASSRTSGSYTGELFF. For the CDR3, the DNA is TGTGCCAGCAGCCGCACTAGCGGGAGTTACACCGGGGAGCTGTTTTTT.

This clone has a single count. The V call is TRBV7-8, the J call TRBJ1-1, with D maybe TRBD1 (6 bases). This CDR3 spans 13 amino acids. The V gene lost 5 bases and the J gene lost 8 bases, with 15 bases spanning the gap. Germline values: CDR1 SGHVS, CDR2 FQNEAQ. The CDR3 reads CASSPYREGEAFF. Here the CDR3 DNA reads TGTGCCAGCAGCCCCTACAGGGAGGGCGAAGCTTTCTTT. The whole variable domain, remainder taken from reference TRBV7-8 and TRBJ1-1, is GAGVSQSPRYKVAKRGQDVALRCDPISGHVSLFWYQQALGQGPEFLTYFQNEAQLDKSGLPSDRFFAERPEGSVSTLKIQRTQQEDSAVYLCASSPYREGEAFFGQGTRLTVV.

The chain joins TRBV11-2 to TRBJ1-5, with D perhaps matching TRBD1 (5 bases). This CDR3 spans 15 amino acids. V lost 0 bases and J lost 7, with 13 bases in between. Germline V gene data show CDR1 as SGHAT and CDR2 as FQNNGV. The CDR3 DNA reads TGTGCCAGCAGCTTAGACCGTGGAGGGGAACAGCCCCAGCATTTT. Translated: CASSLDRGGEQPQHF. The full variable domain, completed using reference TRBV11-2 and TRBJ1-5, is EAGVAQSPRYKIIEKRQSVAFWCNPISGHATLYWYQQILGQGPKLLIQFQNNGVVDDSQLPKDRFSAERLKGVDSTLKIQPAKLEDSAVYLCASSLDRGGEQPQHFGDGTRLSIL.

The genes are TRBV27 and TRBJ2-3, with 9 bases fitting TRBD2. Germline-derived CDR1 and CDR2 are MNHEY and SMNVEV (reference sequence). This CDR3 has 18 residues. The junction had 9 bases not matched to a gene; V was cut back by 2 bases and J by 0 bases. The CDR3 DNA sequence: TGTGCCAGCAGTTTAAGTATGTCTAGCGGGAAGAGCACAGATACGCAGTATTTT. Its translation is CASSLSMSSGKSTDTQYF.

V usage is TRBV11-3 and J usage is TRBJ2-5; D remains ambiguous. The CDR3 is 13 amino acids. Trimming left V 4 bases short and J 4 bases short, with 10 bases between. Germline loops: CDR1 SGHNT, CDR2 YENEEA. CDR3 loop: CASSSGPGETQYF. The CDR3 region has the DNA TGTGCCAGCAGCTCCGGACCTGGAGAGACCCAGTACTTC.

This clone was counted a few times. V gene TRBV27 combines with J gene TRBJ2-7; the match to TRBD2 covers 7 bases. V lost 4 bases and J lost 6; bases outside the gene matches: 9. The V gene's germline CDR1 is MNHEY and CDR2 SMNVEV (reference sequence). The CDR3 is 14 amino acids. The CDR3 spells CASSSASGPREQYF. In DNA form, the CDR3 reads TGTGCCAGCAGTTCGGCTAGCGGTCCTCGCGAGCAGTACTTC.

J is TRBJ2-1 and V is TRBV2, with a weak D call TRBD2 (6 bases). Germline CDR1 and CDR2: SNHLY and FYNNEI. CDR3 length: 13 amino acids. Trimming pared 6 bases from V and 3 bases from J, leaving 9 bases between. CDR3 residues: CASRLEGYNEQFF. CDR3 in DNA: TGTGCCAGCAGGCTGGAGGGCTACAATGAGCAGTTCTTC.

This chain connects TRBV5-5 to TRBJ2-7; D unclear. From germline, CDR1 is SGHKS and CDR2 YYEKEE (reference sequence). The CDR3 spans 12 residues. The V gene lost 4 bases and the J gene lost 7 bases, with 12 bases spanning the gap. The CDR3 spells CASSPEDGEQYF. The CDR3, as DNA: TGTGCCAGCAGCCCCGAAGACGGGGAGCAGTACTTC.

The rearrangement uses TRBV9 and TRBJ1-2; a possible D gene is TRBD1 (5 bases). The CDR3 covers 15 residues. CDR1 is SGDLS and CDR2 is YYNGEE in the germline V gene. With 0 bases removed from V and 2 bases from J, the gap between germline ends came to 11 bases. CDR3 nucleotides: TGTGCCAGCAGCGTAGCCGACAGTTCCAACTATGGCTACACCTTC. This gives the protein CASSVADSSNYGYTF.

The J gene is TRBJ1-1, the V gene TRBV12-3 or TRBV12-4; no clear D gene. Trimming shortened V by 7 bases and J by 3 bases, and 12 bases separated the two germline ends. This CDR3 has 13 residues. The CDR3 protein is CASTLFGDTEAFF. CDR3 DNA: TGTGCCAGCACCTTATTTGGGGACACTGAAGCTTTCTTT.

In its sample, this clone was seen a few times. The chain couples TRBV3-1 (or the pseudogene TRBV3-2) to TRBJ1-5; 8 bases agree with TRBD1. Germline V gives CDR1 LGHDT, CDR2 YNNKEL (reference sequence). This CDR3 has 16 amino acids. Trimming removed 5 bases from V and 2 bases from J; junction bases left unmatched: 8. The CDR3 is CASSRGTGRRNQPQHF. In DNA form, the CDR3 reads TGTGCCAGCAGCAGGGGGACAGGTCGGCGCAATCAGCCCCAGCATTTT.

The CDR3 region is CASSKGLAGGSHQYF. As DNA, the CDR3 is TGTGCCAGCAGCAAGGGACTAGCGGGGGGCTCACACCAGTACTTC. This chain uses TRBV7-9 with TRBJ2-5; 15 bases are shared with TRBD2. CDR3 length: 15 residues. Germline CDR1 and CDR2: SEHNR and FQNEAQ (reference sequence). The ends lost 5 bases at V and 10 bases at J; junction bases unmatched: 8.

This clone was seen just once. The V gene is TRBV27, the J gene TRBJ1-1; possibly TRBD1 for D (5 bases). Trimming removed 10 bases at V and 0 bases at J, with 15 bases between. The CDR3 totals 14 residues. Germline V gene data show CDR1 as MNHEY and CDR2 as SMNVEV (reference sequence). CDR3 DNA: TGTGCCACCAGCGGGGCCCCCATGAACACTGAAGCTTTCTTT. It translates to CATSGAPMNTEAFF.

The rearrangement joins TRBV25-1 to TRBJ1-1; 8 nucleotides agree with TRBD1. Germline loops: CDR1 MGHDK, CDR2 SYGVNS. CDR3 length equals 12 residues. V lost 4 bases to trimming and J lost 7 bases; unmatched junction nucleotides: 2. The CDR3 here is CASSVGQGEAFF. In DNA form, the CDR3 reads TGTGCCAGCAGTGTAGGACAGGGTGAAGCTTTCTTT.

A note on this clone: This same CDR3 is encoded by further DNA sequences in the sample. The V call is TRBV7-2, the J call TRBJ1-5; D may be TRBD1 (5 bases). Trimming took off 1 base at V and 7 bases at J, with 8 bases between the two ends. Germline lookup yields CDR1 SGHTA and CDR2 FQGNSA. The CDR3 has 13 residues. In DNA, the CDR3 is TGTGCCAGCAGCTTAGAGGGGAGGCAGCCCCAGCATTTT. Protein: CASSLEGRQPQHF.

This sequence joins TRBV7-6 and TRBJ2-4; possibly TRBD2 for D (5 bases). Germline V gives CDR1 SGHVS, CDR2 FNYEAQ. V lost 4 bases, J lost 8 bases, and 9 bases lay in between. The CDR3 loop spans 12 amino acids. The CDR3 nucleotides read TGTGCCAGCAGCTCCCCCGGGGACATTCAGTACTTC. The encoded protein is CASSSPGDIQYF.

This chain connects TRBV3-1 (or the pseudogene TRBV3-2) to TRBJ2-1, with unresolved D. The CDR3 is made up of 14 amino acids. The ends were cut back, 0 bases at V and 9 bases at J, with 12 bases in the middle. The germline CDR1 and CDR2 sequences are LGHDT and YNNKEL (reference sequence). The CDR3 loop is CASSQDRLLPEQFF. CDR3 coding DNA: TGTGCCAGCAGCCAAGACCGGCTTTTGCCTGAGCAGTTCTTC.